This T cell receptor beta chain was identified in a study of spatial heterogeneity in lung cancer. A single record per CDR3 protein comes from TCRdb applying MiXCR to the 5' RACE reads. The sample holds some 11,000 distinct CDR3 sequences, 13% to 15% seen once. This CDR3 region has 11 residues. Germline V gene lookup returns CDR1 SQVTM and CDR2 ANQGSEA. Trimming pared 8 bases from V and 7 bases from J, leaving 14 bases between. Time point given: sample taken at primary tumor resection. The study sequenced unsorted whole RNA from tumor, nontumor lung or frozen PBMC. This clonotype is labeled medium-sized.

The receptor's source is a female donor with early-stage non-small cell lung cancer. The J gene is TRBJ2-5, the V gene TRBV29-1, with D possibly being TRBD1 (5 bases). This specimen consisted of PBMCs, obtained at surgery. CDR3 residues: CSPRQLVTQYF. The DNA for the CDR3 is TGCAGCCCAAGACAGCTTGTGACCCAGTACTTC.